The entry below gives a single T cell receptor beta chain sequence along with its context. Antigen unknown. Germline V lookup: CDR1 MDHEN, CDR2 SYDVKM. J was trimmed by 5 bases and V by 7 bases; bases with no gene match: 5. The CDR3 runs to 14 residues. The record originates from a study of cytomegalovirus exposure and HLA in healthy donors. Study-wide findings and caveats: Excluded: some indistinguishable V segments such as TRBV6-2 and TRBV6-3.

Amplification used 60 Vbeta primers and 13 Jbeta primers. Sequencing was performed with immunoSEQ multiplex PCR; in TCRdb, only in-frame clones are kept and a portion is missing. The sample holds some 150,000 clones; 70% to 90% are singletons and the top ten take 1.5% to 1.7%. The V gene is TRBV28, the J gene TRBJ2-5; TRBD2 aligns across 12 bases. The sequenced sample consisted of PBMCs. This clonotype originated in a man between 40 and 49 years old in good health and CMV-seronegative. CDR3 coding DNA: TGTGCCAGCATGCTAGCGGGGGGGCGGGAGACCCAGTACTTC. This sequence encodes CASMLAGGRETQYF.